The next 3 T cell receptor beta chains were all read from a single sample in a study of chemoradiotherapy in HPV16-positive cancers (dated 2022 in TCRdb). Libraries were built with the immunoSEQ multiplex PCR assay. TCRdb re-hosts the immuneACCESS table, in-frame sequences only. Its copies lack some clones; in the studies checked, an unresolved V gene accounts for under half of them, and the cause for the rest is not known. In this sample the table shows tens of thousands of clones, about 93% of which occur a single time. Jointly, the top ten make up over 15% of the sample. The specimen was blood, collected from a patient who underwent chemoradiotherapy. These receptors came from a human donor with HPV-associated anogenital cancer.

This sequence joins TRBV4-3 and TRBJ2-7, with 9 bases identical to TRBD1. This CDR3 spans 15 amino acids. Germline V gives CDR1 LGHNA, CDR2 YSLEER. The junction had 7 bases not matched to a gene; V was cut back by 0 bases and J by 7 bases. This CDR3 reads CASSQDGMGTGEQYF. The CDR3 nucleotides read TGCGCCAGCAGCCAAGATGGGATGGGGACAGGGGAGCAGTACTTC.

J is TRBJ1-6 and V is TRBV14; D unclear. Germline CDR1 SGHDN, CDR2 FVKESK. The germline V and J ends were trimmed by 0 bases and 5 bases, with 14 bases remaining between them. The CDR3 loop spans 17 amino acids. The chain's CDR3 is CASSQDLLGPHNSPLHF. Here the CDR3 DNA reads TGTGCCAGCAGCCAAGATCTCCTCGGCCCCCATAATTCACCCCTCCACTTT.

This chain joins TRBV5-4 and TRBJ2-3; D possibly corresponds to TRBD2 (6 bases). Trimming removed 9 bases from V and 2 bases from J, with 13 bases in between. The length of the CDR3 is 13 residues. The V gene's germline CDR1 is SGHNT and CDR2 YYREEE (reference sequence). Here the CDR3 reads CAMRDWHTDTQYF. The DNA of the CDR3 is TGTGCCATGCGGGACTGGCACACAGATACGCAGTATTTT.